This T cell receptor (beta chain) was retrieved from a study of shared clonotypes between healthy human individuals. Study summary: Sampling drew on donors who were a couple of women and three men aged 18 to 49. General observations from the study: The study found lower generation probabilities in non-shared clonotypes than in those shared by all four donors.

CD45RO negativity and positive selection for CCR7 defined naive CD8 cells, a population that excluded terminally differentiated effector memory CD45RA+ cells. The DNA input per sorted-subset replicate PCR was 150 to 200 ng, corresponding to 32,000 or so T cell genomes. The method was immunoSEQ multiplex PCR; TCRdb's version includes in-frame clones alone and lacks a portion of them. Among millions of clones, about 95% were seen once, and the ten largest hold around 1.1%. The count of this clone is one. Its antigen is not identified. The CDR3 spans 15 residues. The V and J ends lost 4 bases and 1 base respectively, with 12 bases between them. Germline V CDR1 and CDR2: SGHRS, YFSETQ.

The J gene is TRBJ1-3, the V gene TRBV5-1; D remains ambiguous. This receptor was taken from a man younger than 35 in good health. Sequenced material: naive CD8+ T cells sorted from blood. Here the CDR3 reads CASSADLRSGNTIYF. The CDR3 DNA is TGCGCCAGCAGCGCGGATTTGCGTTCTGGAAACACCATATATTTT.